Below are 8 T cell receptor beta chains sequenced from a single sample in a study of shared clonotypes between healthy human individuals. CD45RO-negative, CCR7-selected cells formed the naive CD8 fraction, which excluded terminally differentiated effector memory CD45RA+ cells. Sequencing used immunoSEQ multiplex PCR; TCRdb keeps in-frame clones, though not all of them. The table records just over 2,000,000 clones, just under 95% of them present only once. What was sequenced was naive CD8+ T cells sorted from blood. These receptors were taken from a man between 18 and 29 years old in good health.

The V call is TRBV27, the J call TRBJ2-5, with 10 bases fitting TRBD2. The trim removed 7 bases at V and 1 base at J, leaving 12 bases unmatched. This CDR3 is built from 17 residues. Germline V gene data show CDR1 as MNHEY and CDR2 as SMNVEV (reference sequence). CDR3 residues: CASKGGTSGTIQETQYF. DNA for the CDR3: TGTGCCAGCAAAGGTGGTACTAGCGGGACGATCCAAGAGACCCAGTACTTC.

This clone occurred once. The J gene is TRBJ1-6, the V gene TRBV18, with TRBD1 matching 7 bases. Germline V gives CDR1 KGHSH, CDR2 LQKENI. The CDR3 extends over 14 amino acids. The trim removed 4 bases at V and 6 bases at J, leaving 3 bases unmatched. In DNA, the CDR3 is TGTGCCAGCTCACTCGGGGACAGTAATTCACCCCTCCACTTT. Protein product: CASSLGDSNSPLHF.

Comment on this clone: Within the sample, other DNA sequences also encode this same CDR3. This rearrangement joins TRBV27 to TRBJ2-1; D gene ambiguous. In germline, CDR1 is MNHEY, CDR2 SMNVEV (reference sequence). Trimming removed 2 bases from V and 5 bases from J, with 10 bases in between. The CDR3 totals 14 residues. For the CDR3, the DNA is TGTGCCAGCAGTTTAATCCCTGGCAACAATGAGCAGTTCTTC. Translation gives CASSLIPGNNEQFF.

This chain links TRBV7-9 with TRBJ2-3; no definite D call. The CDR3 runs 14 residues. Germline values: CDR1 SEHNR, CDR2 FQNEAQ (reference sequence). Trimming removed 2 bases at V and 3 bases at J, with 9 bases between. The CDR3 region has the DNA TGTGCCAGCAGCTTATTCATCAGAACAGATACGCAGTATTTT. Translating gives CASSLFIRTDTQYF. Based on the CDR3 plus reference TRBV7-9 and TRBJ2-3, the full variable domain is DTGVSQNPRHKITKRGQNVTFRCDPISEHNRLYWYRQTLGQGPEFLTYFQNEAQLEKSRLLSDRFSAERPKGSFSTLEIQRTEQGDSAMYLCASSLFIRTDTQYFGPGTRLTVL.

The chain recombines TRBV2 with TRBJ2-4, with D possibly being TRBD1 or TRBD2 (5 bases each). The V gene lost 9 bases and the J gene lost 0 bases, with 12 bases spanning the gap. This CDR3 has 14 amino acids. Per germline, CDR1 SNHLY and CDR2 FYNNEI. The CDR3 reads CARSREIAKNIQYF. The CDR3 coding sequence is TGTGCCAGATCCAGGGAGATAGCCAAAAACATTCAGTACTTC. Using reference TRBV2 and TRBJ2-4 for the parts outside the CDR3, the full variable domain is EPEVTQTPSHQVTQMGQEVILRCVPISNHLYFYWYRQILGQKVEFLVSFYNNEISEKSEIFDDQFSVERPDGSNFTLKIRSTKLEDSAMYFCARSREIAKNIQYFGAGTRLSVL.

The chain couples TRBV4-2 to TRBJ2-7; 10 bases are a match to TRBD2. The CDR3 extends over 14 amino acids. The germline V gene encodes CDR1 LGHNA and CDR2 YNFKEQ. J gave up 6 bases and V 4 bases, and 6 bases lay outside the gene matches. The DNA for the CDR3 is TGTGCCAGCAGCCCAGCGGGGGGGCTACGCGAGCAGTACTTC. This codes for CASSPAGGLREQYF.

This clone was found once. The genes are TRBV11-1 and TRBJ2-1, with a tentative D call TRBD2 (6 bases). Per the germline V gene, CDR1 is SGHAT and CDR2 is FQDESV (reference sequence). V shed 1 base and J shed 2 bases, with 9 bases lying between them. This CDR3 spans 15 amino acids. In nucleotides, the CDR3 is TGTGCCAGCAGCTTAGTGCCGGGGGCCTACAATGAGCAGTTCTTC. Protein product: CASSLVPGAYNEQFF.

As for this clone: The identical CDR3 is also encoded by other nucleotide sequences in the sample. The V gene is TRBV10-1, the J gene TRBJ1-6; D unresolved. Germline lookup yields CDR1 WNHNN and CDR2 SYGVQD (reference sequence). Trimming shortened V by 0 bases and J by 10 bases, and 4 bases separated the two germline ends. The CDR3 covers 12 residues. The CDR3 reads CASSESGSPLHF. As DNA, the CDR3 is TGCGCCAGCAGTGAGTCCGGATCACCCCTCCACTTT.